This entry describes one TCR beta chain. It was with a sample-barcoded 5' primer and a J-beta primer mix that a second PCR of roughly 7 to 12 cycles was run. TCRdb ran MiXCR on the 5' RACE reads and lists one entry per CDR3 protein. The table shows 700,000 to 950,000 distinct CDR3 sequences, with 58% occurring only once. About 10 milliliters of peripheral blood were drawn from each donor into EDTA-treated tubes. This specimen belongs to a study of blood T cells in healthy people across ages. The ends were cut back, 4 bases at V and 13 bases at J, with 18 bases in the middle. In germline, CDR1 is SGDLS, CDR2 YYNGEE. The CDR3 covers 13 residues.

Sequencing was carried out using blood. The chain recombines TRBV9 with TRBJ2-4, with D uncertain. This TCR derives from a young man in good health. In DNA, the CDR3 is TGTGCCAGCAGCCAACCCCCCGCTAGAGAGCAGTACTTC. It codes for CASSQPPAREQYF.